This entry lists 2 T cell receptor beta chains sequenced from one sample in a study of CD8 T cells in ankylosing spondylitis. TCRdb re-derived calls from the 5' RACE reads in MiXCR, one entry per CDR3 protein. The sample has fewer than 350,000 distinct CDR3 sequences; under 14% are singletons. Material: blood, either unsorted or a sorted T cell fraction (not recorded which). The receptor source for this set is a female donor with ankylosing spondylitis or in good health (not recorded which).

At least ten counts were recorded for this clonotype. The chain recombines TRBV20-1 with TRBJ2-5, with unresolved D. CDR1 is DFQATT, CDR2 SNEGSKA, per germline (reference sequence). V lost 6 bases, J lost 3 bases, and 14 bases lay in between. The CDR3 consists of 13 residues. In DNA form, the CDR3 reads TGCAGTGCCGCACCCCACGGAAAAGAGACCCAGTACTTC. It specifies CSAAPHGKETQYF.

This clonotype turned up a few times. The chain has TRBV3-1 and TRBJ2-5; 8 bases match TRBD2. CDR1 is LGHDT and CDR2 is YNNKEL in the germline V gene (reference sequence). J was trimmed by 7 bases and V by 0 bases; bases with no gene match: 10. The CDR3 is 16 residues long. The CDR3 loop is CASSQDVFREGGTQYF. The CDR3 coding sequence is TGTGCCAGCAGCCAAGATGTTTTCCGGGAGGGTGGGACCCAGTACTTC.